This T cell receptor beta chain emerged from a study of control samples from healthy donors and cancer patients. This CDR3 is 13 amino acids long. CDR1 and CDR2 (germline): LNHDA, SQIVND (reference sequence). The V end was cut by 5 bases, the J end by 3 bases, with 10 bases between. TCRdb's table, derived via immunoSEQ multiplex PCR, lists solely in-frame clones and lacks some. The top ten hold less than 4% of the sample, which has about 55,000 clones, 70% to 90% seen once. Sample: blood. The gene calls are TRBV19 and TRBJ1-1, with a weak D call TRBD1 (6 bases). The clonotype comes from a man aged 45-65 years in good health. The chain's CDR3 is CASSAGVYTEAFF. The CDR3 DNA reads TGTGCCAGTAGTGCAGGGGTGTACACTGAAGCTTTCTTT.